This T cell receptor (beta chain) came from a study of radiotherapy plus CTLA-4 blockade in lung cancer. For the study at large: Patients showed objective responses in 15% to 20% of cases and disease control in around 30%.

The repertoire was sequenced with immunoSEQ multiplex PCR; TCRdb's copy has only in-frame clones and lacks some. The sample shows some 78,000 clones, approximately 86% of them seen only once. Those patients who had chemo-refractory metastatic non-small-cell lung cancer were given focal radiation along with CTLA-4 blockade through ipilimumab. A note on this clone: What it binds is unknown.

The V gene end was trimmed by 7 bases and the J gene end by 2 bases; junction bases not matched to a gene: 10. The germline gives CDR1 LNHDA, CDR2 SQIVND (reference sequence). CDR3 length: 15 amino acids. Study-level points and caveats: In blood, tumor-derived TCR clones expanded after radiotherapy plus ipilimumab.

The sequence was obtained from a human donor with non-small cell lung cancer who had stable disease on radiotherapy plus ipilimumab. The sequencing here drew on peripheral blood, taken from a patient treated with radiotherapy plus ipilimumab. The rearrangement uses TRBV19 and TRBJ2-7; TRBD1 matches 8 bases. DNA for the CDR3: TGTGCCAGTACTGAGGGCAGGGGGCCGACCTACGAGCAGTACTTC. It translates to CASTEGRGPTYEQYF.